These 25 T cell receptor beta chains were all obtained from the same sample, sequenced in a study of blood T cell repertoires in COVID-19. The protocol was immunoSEQ multiplex PCR, while the TCRdb copy is restricted to in-frame clones and leaves out a portion. This sample has some 160,000 clones; around 75% occur once, and the top ten carry more than 11%. The sequenced material came from peripheral blood. These receptors were obtained from a woman older than 75 with acute or convalescent COVID-19.

The chain carries TRBV19 and TRBJ2-2; the match to TRBD1 covers 10 bases. This CDR3 contains 14 residues. V was clipped by 6 bases and J by 7 bases; unmatched bases: 5. Looked up from germline, CDR1 is LNHDA and CDR2 is SQIVND (reference sequence). CDR3 sequence (DNA): TGTGCCAGTAGGGGGACAGGGGTATTCGGGGAGCTGTTTTTT. This encodes CASRGTGVFGELFF.

V and J are TRBV10-1 and TRBJ2-2; 15 positions agree with TRBD2. This CDR3 has 19 residues. The V segment lost 5 bases and the J segment 3 bases; nucleotides outside the gene matches: 10. Germline CDR1 WNHNN, CDR2 SYGVQD (reference sequence). CDR3 DNA sequence: TGCGCCAGCAGTCCCGGACTAGCGGGGGGGCTTGTCGACACCGGGGAGCTGTTTTTT. Protein product: CASSPGLAGGLVDTGELFF.

The V and J genes are TRBV27 and TRBJ2-7; perhaps TRBD2 as D (5 bases). CDR3 size: 15 residues. V was pared by 5 bases and J by 2 bases, with 16 bases between. In germline, CDR1 is MNHEY, CDR2 SMNVEV (reference sequence). CDR3: CASSPYPGKTYEQYF. As DNA, the CDR3 is TGTGCCAGCAGTCCCTATCCCGGGAAAACCTACGAGCAGTACTTC.

The chain employs TRBV3-1 (or the pseudogene TRBV3-2) and TRBJ1-2, with D perhaps TRBD1 (5 bases). Germline assignment: CDR1 LGHDT and CDR2 YNNKEL (reference sequence). Trimming took off 3 bases at V and 6 bases at J, with 11 bases between the two ends. This CDR3 spans 13 amino acids. The CDR3 protein is CASSHQDRDGYTF. In DNA, the CDR3 is TGTGCCAGCAGCCACCAAGACAGAGATGGCTACACCTTC.

V and J are TRBV12-5 and TRBJ2-7; 7 bases fit TRBD2. Per the germline V gene, CDR1 is LGHNT and CDR2 is FRNRAP. V gave up 5 bases and J gave up 0 bases; unmatched junction bases: 7. The CDR3 sequence is 15 residues long. CDR3 sequence reads: CASGPGGISSYEQYF. CDR3 coding DNA: TGTGCTAGTGGTCCCGGGGGGATTAGCTCCTACGAGCAGTACTTC.

This clone was detected only a few times. The V and J genes are TRBV5-1 and TRBJ2-1; TRBD1 aligns across 7 bases. V lost 0 bases to trimming and J lost 8 bases; unmatched junction nucleotides: 8. Germline V lookup: CDR1 SGHRS, CDR2 YFSETQ. The CDR3 sequence is 15 residues long. The CDR3 sequence is CASSLGTGRWDEQFF. The DNA of the CDR3 is TGCGCCAGCAGCTTGGGGACAGGACGTTGGGATGAGCAGTTCTTC. The full variable domain, in which reference TRBV5-1 and TRBJ2-1 provide the parts outside the CDR3, is KAGVTQTPRYLIKTRGQQVTLSCSPISGHRSVSWYQQTPGQGLQFLFEYFSETQRNKGNFPGRFSGRQFSNSRSEMNVSTLELGDSALYLCASSLGTGRWDEQFFGPGTRLTVL.

The chain carries TRBV29-1 and TRBJ2-3, with TRBD2 matching 7 bases. Germline loops: CDR1 SQVTM, CDR2 ANQGSEA. The CDR3 runs to 12 residues. J gave up 5 bases and V 6 bases, and 5 bases lay outside the gene matches. The CDR3: CSVGGGGDTQYF. The CDR3 bases are TGCAGCGTGGGGGGGGGAGGAGATACGCAGTATTTT.

The V gene is TRBV10-3, the J gene TRBJ1-2, with D possibly TRBD1 on 5 matching bases. This CDR3 contains 16 residues. The germline V gene encodes CDR1 ENHRY and CDR2 SYGVKD. V was trimmed by 0 bases and J by 0 bases, leaving 11 bases between them. CDR3 DNA: TGTGCCATCAGTGAGTCAGCAGGGCTAGCTAACTATGGCTACACCTTC. Its translation: CAISESAGLANYGYTF.

The chain recombines TRBV3-1 (or the pseudogene TRBV3-2) with TRBJ2-5; 11 nucleotides agree with TRBD2. This CDR3 comprises 15 residues. Per the germline V gene, CDR1 is LGHDT and CDR2 is YNNKEL (reference sequence). The J segment lost 2 bases and the V segment lost 4 bases, leaving 3 bases of the junction unmatched. The CDR3 spells CASSRGTSGQETQYF. As DNA, the CDR3 is TGTGCCAGCAGCCGGGGGACTAGCGGACAAGAGACCCAGTACTTC.

This chain links TRBV7-8 with TRBJ2-3; TRBD1 agrees at 10 bases. CDR3 length: 17 amino acids. CDR1 is SGHVS and CDR2 is FQNEAQ in the germline V gene. V dropped 5 bases and J dropped 1; count of bases not matched to a gene: 9. The CDR3 region is CASSHRTGGWGTDTQYF. As DNA, the CDR3 is TGTGCCAGCAGCCACAGGACAGGGGGATGGGGCACAGATACGCAGTATTTT. The whole variable domain, filled in from reference TRBV7-8 and TRBJ2-3, reads GAGVSQSPRYKVAKRGQDVALRCDPISGHVSLFWYQQALGQGPEFLTYFQNEAQLDKSGLPSDRFFAERPEGSVSTLKIQRTQQEDSAVYLCASSHRTGGWGTDTQYFGPGTRLTVL.

The chain recombines TRBV6-5 with TRBJ1-3, with D unresolved. The CDR3 is made up of 15 amino acids. V lost 7 bases to trimming and J lost 4 bases, with 17 bases between them. Germline V gives CDR1 MNHEY, CDR2 SVGAGI. CDR3: CASTFERMEGNTIYF. CDR3 sequence (DNA): TGTGCCAGCACCTTCGAAAGGATGGAGGGAAACACCATATATTTT.

The chain recombines TRBV19 with TRBJ1-1; possibly TRBD1 for D (5 bases). Trimming pared 4 bases from V and 7 bases from J, leaving 16 bases between. Germline V gene sequence: CDR1 LNHDA, CDR2 SQIVND (reference sequence). The CDR3 runs to 14 residues. The CDR3 coding sequence is TGTGCCAGTAGTACTGGGGGGGATTACGGTGAAGCTTTCTTT. Encoded protein: CASSTGGDYGEAFF. Full variable domain (outside the CDR3, taken from reference TRBV19 and TRBJ1-1): DGGITQSPKYLFRKEGQNVTLSCEQNLNHDAMYWYRQDPGQGLRLIYYSQIVNDFQKGDIAEGYSVSREKKESFPLTVTSAQKNPTAFYLCASSTGGDYGEAFFGQGTRLTVV.

This clone has at least ten counts. V gene TRBV7-9 combines with J gene TRBJ2-2; TRBD2 agrees at 10 bases. Germline V lookup: CDR1 SEHNR, CDR2 FQNEAQ (reference sequence). CDR3 length: 14 residues. Trimming at V came to 5 bases and at J to 8 bases, leaving 5 bases not matched to a gene. CDR3 bases: TGTGCCAGCAGCCCGCCGGGACTAGCGGGGGAGCTGTTTTTT. Translated, it gives CASSPPGLAGELFF.

J is TRBJ2-7 and V is TRBV7-3; D is perhaps TRBD1 (6 bases). Germline V gene lookup returns CDR1 SGHTA and CDR2 FQGTGA. The germline V and J ends were trimmed by 5 bases and 2 bases, with 13 bases remaining between them. This CDR3 has 14 residues. CDR3 in DNA: TGTGCCAGCAGCCCCACCCCAGGGGCCTACGAGCAGTACTTC. It specifies CASSPTPGAYEQYF.

This chain links TRBV5-5 with TRBJ1-1, with TRBD1 identical over 7 bases. V was pared by 0 bases and J by 4 bases, with 9 bases of the junction left unmatched. Per germline, CDR1 SGHKS and CDR2 YYEKEE (reference sequence). CDR3 length: 16 amino acids. Written as DNA, the CDR3 is TGTGCCAGCAGCTTGGTAACAGGGGCAAAGAGCACTGAAGCTTTCTTT. Amino acid sequence: CASSLVTGAKSTEAFF.

The chain links TRBV5-1 to TRBJ1-2; weak D call: TRBD1 (5 bases). V gave up 2 bases and J gave up 2 bases, with 13 bases separating them. There are 15 residues in the CDR3. Per the germline V gene, CDR1 is SGHRS and CDR2 is YFSETQ. The CDR3 nucleotides are TGCGCCAGCAGCTTTGGTGTCAGGGCCAACTATGGCTACACCTTC. It yields the protein CASSFGVRANYGYTF. The variable domain in full, completed from reference TRBV5-1 and TRBJ1-2, reads KAGVTQTPRYLIKTRGQQVTLSCSPISGHRSVSWYQQTPGQGLQFLFEYFSETQRNKGNFPGRFSGRQFSNSRSEMNVSTLELGDSALYLCASSFGVRANYGYTFGSGTRLTVV.

The chain employs TRBV5-4 and TRBJ1-1; D remains unclear. Germline CDR1 SGHNT, CDR2 YYREEE (reference sequence). This CDR3 comprises 13 residues. The V and J ends lost 2 bases and 1 base respectively, with 6 bases between them. CDR3: CASSFSGNTEAFF. The CDR3 DNA is TGTGCCAGCAGCTTTTCAGGGAACACTGAAGCTTTCTTT.

CDR3 nucleotides: TGTGCCAGCTCAGGGACAGGGGGCAGTTCTCCGGGAAACATTCAGTACTTC. Protein sequence: CASSGTGGSSPGNIQYF. The chain has TRBV18 and TRBJ2-4; 12 nucleotides agree with TRBD1. Trimming at V came to 5 bases and at J to 6 bases, leaving 11 bases not matched to a gene. CDR1 is KGHSH and CDR2 is LQKENI in the germline V gene. This CDR3 has 17 amino acids.

This rearrangement joins TRBV7-2 to TRBJ1-1; D might be TRBD1 (5 bases). The CDR3 contains 13 residues. Germline CDR1 and CDR2: SGHTA and FQGNSA. Trimming shortened V by 9 bases and J by 0 bases, and 11 bases separated the two germline ends. CDR3: CASTQGMNTEAFF. The CDR3 nucleotides are TGTGCCAGTACTCAGGGAATGAACACTGAAGCTTTCTTT.

The V gene is TRBV6-5, the J gene TRBJ2-5; the D is unclear. CDR1 is MNHEY and CDR2 is SVGAGI in the germline V gene. Trimming cost V 5 bases and J 3 bases, with 13 bases left between them. The CDR3 contains 14 residues. The CDR3 sequence: CASSTTGFEETQYF. CDR3 nucleotide sequence: TGTGCCAGCAGTACAACCGGGTTCGAAGAGACCCAGTACTTC.

The chain uses TRBV18 and TRBJ1-1; possible D gene TRBD1, 6 bases. Germline values: CDR1 KGHSH, CDR2 LQKENI. V gave up 5 bases and J gave up 4 bases, with 14 bases separating them. The CDR3 totals 14 residues. The chain's CDR3 is CASSTIGGSTEAFF. As DNA, the CDR3 is TGTGCCAGCTCAACAATAGGGGGAAGCACTGAAGCTTTCTTT.

This chain links TRBV28 with TRBJ2-3, with 8 bases identical to TRBD1. CDR1 and CDR2 (germline): MDHEN, SYDVKM. The J segment lost 3 bases and the V segment lost 8 bases, leaving 13 bases of the junction unmatched. The CDR3 loop spans 16 amino acids. The CDR3 DNA sequence: TGTGCCAGCGTGATTGCCAGGGGGCACGGGACAGATACGCAGTATTTT. As protein: CASVIARGHGTDTQYF.

The chain is built from TRBV6-5 and TRBJ2-1; the match to TRBD1 covers 7 bases. After removal of 11 bases from V and 1 base from J, the junction contained 11 bases not matched to a gene. This CDR3 spans 15 amino acids. CDR1 MNHEY and CDR2 SVGAGI come from the germline V gene. The CDR3 reads CACGQAYESYNEQFF. As DNA, the CDR3 is TGTGCCTGTGGACAGGCCTACGAGTCCTACAATGAGCAGTTCTTC.

This clone was counted once. CDR3 residues: CASSRPQGDYGYTF. The DNA of the CDR3 is TGTGCCAGCAGCAGGCCACAGGGGGACTATGGCTACACCTTC. V is TRBV5-6 and J is TRBJ1-2; TRBD1 agrees at 8 bases. CDR3 size: 14 residues. Looked up from germline, CDR1 is SGHDT and CDR2 is YYEEEE. J lost 3 bases, V lost 4 bases, and 5 bases had no gene match.

To note about this clone: The same CDR3 can be traced to other DNA sequences in this sample. The J gene is TRBJ2-1, the V gene TRBV2; a possible D gene is TRBD1 (5 bases). The germline CDR1 and CDR2 sequences are SNHLY and FYNNEI. V lost 2 bases and J 0 bases, leaving 8 bases between the germline ends. The CDR3 sequence is 15 residues long. In DNA, the CDR3 is TGTGCCAGCAGTGAAAGGGGCCCCTCCTACAATGAGCAGTTCTTC. Translating gives CASSERGPSYNEQFF.